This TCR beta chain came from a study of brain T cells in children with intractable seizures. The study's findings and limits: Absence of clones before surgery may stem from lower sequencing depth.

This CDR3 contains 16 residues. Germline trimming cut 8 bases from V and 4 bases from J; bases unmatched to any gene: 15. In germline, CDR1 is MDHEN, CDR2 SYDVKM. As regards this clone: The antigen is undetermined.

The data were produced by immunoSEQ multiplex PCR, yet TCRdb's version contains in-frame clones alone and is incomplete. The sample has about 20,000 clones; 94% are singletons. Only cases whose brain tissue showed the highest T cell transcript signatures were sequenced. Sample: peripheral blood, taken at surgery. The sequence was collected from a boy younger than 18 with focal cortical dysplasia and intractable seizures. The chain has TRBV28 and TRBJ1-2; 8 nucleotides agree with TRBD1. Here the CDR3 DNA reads TGTGCCAGCCTGAATCGGGGACAGGAGGGGTTCTATGGCTACACCTTC. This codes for CASLNRGQEGFYGYTF.